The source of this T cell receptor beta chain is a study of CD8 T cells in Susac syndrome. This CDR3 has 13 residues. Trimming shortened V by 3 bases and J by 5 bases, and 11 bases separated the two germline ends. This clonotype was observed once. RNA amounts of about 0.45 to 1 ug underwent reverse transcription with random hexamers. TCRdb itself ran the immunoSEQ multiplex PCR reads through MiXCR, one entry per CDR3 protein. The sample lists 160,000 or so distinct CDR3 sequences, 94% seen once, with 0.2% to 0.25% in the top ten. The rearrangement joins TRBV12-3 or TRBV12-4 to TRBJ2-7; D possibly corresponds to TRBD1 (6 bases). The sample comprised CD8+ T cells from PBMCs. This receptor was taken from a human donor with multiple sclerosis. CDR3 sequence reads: CASSFLQGNEQYF. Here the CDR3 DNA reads TGTGCCAGCAGTTTTTTACAGGGAAACGAGCAGTACTTC.